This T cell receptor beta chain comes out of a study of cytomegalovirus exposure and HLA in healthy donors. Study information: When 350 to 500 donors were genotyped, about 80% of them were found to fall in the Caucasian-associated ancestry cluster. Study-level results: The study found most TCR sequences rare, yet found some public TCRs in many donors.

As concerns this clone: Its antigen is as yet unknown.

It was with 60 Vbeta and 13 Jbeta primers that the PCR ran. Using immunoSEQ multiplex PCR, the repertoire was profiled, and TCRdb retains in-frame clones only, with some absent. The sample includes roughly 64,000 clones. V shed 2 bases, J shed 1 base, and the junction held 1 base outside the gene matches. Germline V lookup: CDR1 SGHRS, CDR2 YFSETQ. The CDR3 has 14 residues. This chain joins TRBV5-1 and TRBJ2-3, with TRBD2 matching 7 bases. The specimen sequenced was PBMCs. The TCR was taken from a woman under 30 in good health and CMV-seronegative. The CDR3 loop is CASSFTSGTDTQYF. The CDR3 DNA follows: TGCGCCAGCAGCTTTACTAGCGGCACAGATACGCAGTATTTT. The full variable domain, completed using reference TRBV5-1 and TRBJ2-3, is KAGVTQTPRYLIKTRGQQVTLSCSPISGHRSVSWYQQTPGQGLQFLFEYFSETQRNKGNFPGRFSGRQFSNSRSEMNVSTLELGDSALYLCASSFTSGTDTQYFGPGTRLTVL.